The clone carrying this TCR beta chain was observed a handful of times. As yet, its antigen is unknown. This specimen belongs to a study of OX40 agonist ivuxolimab in advanced cancers. TCRdb's table, derived via immunoSEQ multiplex PCR, lists solely in-frame clones and lacks some. The profile shows tens of thousands of clones, 75% to 90% of them singletons. The ends lost 0 bases at V and 1 base at J; junction bases unmatched: 11. This CDR3 comprises 18 residues. Germline loops: CDR1 LGHNA, CDR2 YSLEER. Overall study findings and caveats: The study did not work out the antigen specificity of the expanded peripheral T cells. Blood T cells, both CD4+ and CD8+, expanded clonally by week 6 at 0.1 to 3.0 mg/kg.

The sample was CD4+ or CD8+ T cells sorted from blood, taken in a trial of the OX40 agonist ivuxolimab. This sequence originates from an adult with an advanced solid tumor such as melanoma, head and neck, liver or kidney cancer. This chain joins TRBV4-3 and TRBJ2-5, with TRBD1 identical over 7 bases. DNA of the CDR3: TGCGCCAGCAGCCAAGACTTGATAGGGGGCGGTCTCCAAGAGACCCAGTACTTC. Residues: CASSQDLIGGGLQETQYF.